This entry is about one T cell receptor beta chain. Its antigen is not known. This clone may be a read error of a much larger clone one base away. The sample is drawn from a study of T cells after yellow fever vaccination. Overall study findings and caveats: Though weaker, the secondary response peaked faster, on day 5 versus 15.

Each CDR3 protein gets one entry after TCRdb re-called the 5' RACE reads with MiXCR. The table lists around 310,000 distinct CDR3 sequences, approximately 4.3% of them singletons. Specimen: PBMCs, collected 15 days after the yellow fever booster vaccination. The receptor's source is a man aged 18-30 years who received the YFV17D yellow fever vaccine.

The CDR3 nucleotides read TGCGCCAGCAGCCCGGAGACAGTAGTATTCAATGAGCAGTTCTTC. This codes for CASSPETVVFNEQFF. J is TRBJ2-1 and V is TRBV5-1; D is possibly TRBD1 (5 bases). The CDR3 spans 15 residues. V lost 4 bases to trimming and J lost 6 bases, with 17 bases between them. Germline values: CDR1 SGHRS, CDR2 YFSETQ.